The 22 T cell receptor beta chains below all came from one sample that was sequenced in a study of shared clonotypes between healthy human individuals. Data came from immunoSEQ multiplex PCR; TCRdb stores just in-frame clones and leaves some out. The table includes more than 400,000 clones, approximately 94% detected once. The sequenced sample was naive CD4+ T cells sorted from blood. Sample subset: CD45RA+ positively selected. The receptors originated from a woman aged 25 to 39 in good health.

The V gene is TRBV2, the J gene TRBJ2-1; 13 nucleotides align to TRBD2. CDR3 length: 16 amino acids. Trimming removed 8 bases from V and 8 bases from J; junction bases left unmatched: 12. CDR1 is SNHLY and CDR2 is FYNNEI in the germline V gene. The CDR3 here is CASLTSGRASAYEQFF. CDR3 bases: TGTGCCAGCCTAACTAGCGGGAGGGCCTCTGCCTATGAGCAGTTCTTC.

This clone came up once. This chain connects TRBV27 to TRBJ1-1; D remains ambiguous. The CDR3 extends over 13 amino acids. V shed 6 bases and J shed 0 bases, with 8 bases lying between them. CDR1 is MNHEY and CDR2 is SMNVEV in the germline V gene (reference sequence). CDR3 nucleotide sequence: TGTGCCAGCAGCCCCCGCATGAACACTGAAGCTTTCTTT. It codes for CASSPRMNTEAFF.

This chain uses TRBV5-6 with TRBJ2-2; D call uncertain. The V gene lost 4 bases and the J gene lost 6 bases, with 7 bases spanning the gap. Germline V gene sequence: CDR1 SGHDT, CDR2 YYEEEE. The CDR3 is 12 amino acids. The CDR3 loop is CASSLNAGELFF. The CDR3 bases are TGTGCCAGCAGCCTAAACGCCGGGGAGCTGTTTTTT. Supplemented by reference TRBV5-6 and TRBJ2-2, the full variable domain reads DAGVTQSPTHLIKTRGQQVTLRCSPKSGHDTVSWYQQALGQGPQFIFQYYEEEERQRGNFPDRFSGHQFPNYSSELNVNALLLGDSALYLCASSLNAGELFFGEGSRLTVL.

The V call is TRBV4-1, the J call TRBJ2-4; 9 bases are shared with TRBD2. Unmatched junction bases numbered 6, after V lost 1 base and J lost 8 bases. CDR1 is MGHRA and CDR2 is YSYEKL in the germline V gene. The CDR3 covers 15 residues. CDR3 region: CASSQGRLAADIQYF. The CDR3 coding sequence is TGCGCCAGCAGCCAAGGACGACTAGCGGCGGACATTCAGTACTTC.

DNA of the CDR3: TGTGCCAGCAGCCGAGAGGACGTAGGCGCCTACGAGCAGTACTTC. This sequence encodes CASSREDVGAYEQYF. V usage is TRBV5-6 and J usage is TRBJ2-7, with no clear D. CDR3 size: 15 residues. Germline CDR1 reads SGHDT; CDR2 reads YYEEEE. V was cut by 4 bases and J by 2 bases, with 16 bases left in between.

The rearrangement joins TRBV19 to TRBJ1-2, with D perhaps TRBD1 (6 bases). The CDR3 extends over 14 amino acids. Trimming stripped 4 bases from V and 8 bases from J, with 17 bases between. Germline CDR1 LNHDA, CDR2 SQIVND (reference sequence). CDR3 coding DNA: TGTGCCAGTAGTAAACGTGGCAGGGGAGACGGCTACACCTTC. Amino acid sequence: CASSKRGRGDGYTF.

V and J are TRBV2 and TRBJ2-5, with D possibly called TRBD1 or TRBD2 (5 bases each). The V gene lost 8 bases and the J gene lost 1 base, with 11 bases spanning the gap. The CDR3 is 13 residues long. CDR1 is SNHLY, CDR2 FYNNEI, per germline. CDR3 nucleotides: TGTGCCAGCGGGGGACCGGTCCAAGAGACCCAGTACTTC. Its protein product is CASGGPVQETQYF.

The chain employs TRBV28 and TRBJ1-5; D not resolved. Germline CDR1 and CDR2: MDHEN and SYDVKM. The CDR3 extends over 15 amino acids. Between the trimmed V and J ends, which lost 7 bases and 5 bases, there was a span of 18 bases. The DNA for the CDR3 is TGTGCCAGCATCAACGTGTTGGGTGTGCATCAGCCCCAGCATTTT. Amino acids: CASINVLGVHQPQHF.

The chain couples TRBV28 to TRBJ1-2, with a possible D match to TRBD1 (5 bases). The CDR3 is made up of 15 amino acids. The germline V and J ends were trimmed by 4 bases and 3 bases, with 15 bases remaining between them. Per the germline V gene, CDR1 is MDHEN and CDR2 is SYDVKM. In DNA form, the CDR3 reads TGTGCCAGCAGTTCGACGGCCGGGGCTGACTATGGCTACACCTTC. This encodes CASSSTAGADYGYTF.

This clone was seen once. This rearrangement joins TRBV7-7 to TRBJ2-3; D call uncertain. This CDR3 region has 13 residues. Germline CDR1 and CDR2: SSHAT and FNYEAQ (reference sequence). V lost 11 bases and J 0 bases, leaving 12 bases between the germline ends. The CDR3 DNA follows: TGTGCCGTTGGATCGTTGAGCACAGATACGCAGTATTTT. It encodes CAVGSLSTDTQYF.

This clone was seen a few times. The chain's CDR3 is CAKRGDHYHPGGYTF. The CDR3, as DNA: TGTGCCAAACGGGGGGACCATTATCACCCCGGTGGCTACACCTTC. V gene TRBV2 combines with J gene TRBJ1-2; D might be TRBD1 (5 bases). V shed 10 bases and J shed 7 bases, with 25 bases lying between them. CDR1 is SNHLY, CDR2 FYNNEI, per germline. The CDR3 contains 15 residues.

The chain combines TRBV7-9 with TRBJ2-7, with TRBD1 matching over 7 bases. This CDR3 is built from 15 residues. V gave up 5 bases and J gave up 1 base; unmatched junction bases: 8. The germline V gene has CDR1 SEHNR and CDR2 FQNEAQ (reference sequence). The CDR3 DNA reads TGTGCCAGCAGCCTCTCAGGGGGAACGTCCTACGAGCAGTACTTC. The encoded protein is CASSLSGGTSYEQYF.

This chain uses TRBV5-4 with TRBJ2-7, with 10 positions matching TRBD1. This CDR3 has 20 amino acids. The V segment lost 4 bases and the J segment 6 bases; nucleotides outside the gene matches: 25. Germline CDR1 reads SGHNT; CDR2 reads YYREEE (reference sequence). CDR3 DNA: TGTGCCAGCAGCCCGGGACAGGGGACATCTACCCAGCGGGAGAAATCCGAGCAGTACTTC. Translation: CASSPGQGTSTQREKSEQYF. Combining the CDR3 with reference TRBV5-4 and TRBJ2-7 gives the whole variable domain ETGVTQSPTHLIKTRGQQVTLRCSSQSGHNTVSWYQQALGQGPQFIFQYYREEENGRGNFPPRFSGLQFPNYSSELNVNALELDDSALYLCASSPGQGTSTQREKSEQYFGPGTRLTVT.

The J gene is TRBJ2-1, the V gene TRBV10-3, with 11 nucleotides matching TRBD2. The V gene end was trimmed by 9 bases and the J gene end by 10 bases; junction bases not matched to a gene: 8. Germline CDR1 reads ENHRY; CDR2 reads SYGVKD. CDR3 size: 13 residues. The CDR3 reads CAIGLAGGGEQFF. CDR3 coding DNA: TGTGCCATAGGACTAGCGGGCGGGGGGGAGCAGTTCTTC.

Worth noting for this clone: The sample holds other DNA sequences that translate to the same CDR3. V is TRBV5-1 and J is TRBJ2-7; D not certain. V was cut by 4 bases and J by 0 bases, with 11 bases left in between. Per the germline V gene, CDR1 is SGHRS and CDR2 is YFSETQ. The CDR3 is 14 residues long. The CDR3 DNA is TGCGCCAGCAGCCTCGGACCGAGCTCCTACGAGCAGTACTTC. This sequence encodes CASSLGPSSYEQYF.

This clone was seen only once. V usage is TRBV2 and J usage is TRBJ2-7; 12 bases align to TRBD2. The ends lost 6 bases at V and 3 bases at J; junction bases unmatched: 3. Looked up from germline, CDR1 is SNHLY and CDR2 is FYNNEI. The CDR3 is made up of 14 amino acids. The CDR3, as DNA: TGTGCCAGCAGATTGACTAGCGGGGGCTACGAGCAGTACTTC. Amino acids: CASRLTSGGYEQYF.

The rearrangement uses TRBV21-1 and TRBJ2-2; the table's D call, TRBD2, was not checked against the DNA. TRBV21-1 is a pseudogene segment. This CDR3 region has 14 residues. The CDR3 spells CASSNGLVTGELFF. In DNA, the CDR3 is TGTGCCAGCAGCAACGGACTAGTCACCGGGGAGCTGTTTTTT.

The V gene is TRBV6-1, the J gene TRBJ2-3, with D hard to call. Trimming pared 6 bases from V and 0 bases from J, leaving 10 bases between. This CDR3 region has 14 residues. Germline V gene sequence: CDR1 MNHNS, CDR2 SASEGT. The CDR3 region has the DNA TGTGCCAGCAGCAAGGAAGGTAGCACAGATACGCAGTATTTT. This encodes CASSKEGSTDTQYF.

Only one count was recorded for this clone. The chain has TRBV5-4 and TRBJ2-7; 9 positions match TRBD2. From germline, CDR1 is SGHNT and CDR2 YYREEE (reference sequence). V gave up 4 bases and J gave up 6 bases; unmatched junction bases: 8. This CDR3 is 14 amino acids long. CDR3 bases: TGTGCCAGCAGCCATATAGCGGGAGAGGCCGAGCAGTACTTC. It encodes CASSHIAGEAEQYF.

This clone came up a few times. The chain is built from TRBV30 and TRBJ1-1, with D perhaps TRBD1 (5 bases). Trimming took off 0 bases at V and 7 bases at J, with 9 bases between the two ends. The CDR3 sequence is 12 residues long. The germline gives CDR1 GTSNPN, CDR2 SVGIG (reference sequence). CDR3 DNA: TGTGCCTGGAGTGTACGGGGGGATGAAGCTTTCTTT. As protein: CAWSVRGDEAFF.

The chain carries TRBV2 and TRBJ1-5, with TRBD1 as a possible D gene (5 bases). The CDR3 totals 14 residues. V dropped 6 bases and J dropped 2 bases, with 11 bases sitting between them. CDR1 is SNHLY and CDR2 is FYNNEI in the germline V gene. The DNA for the CDR3 is TGTGCCAGCAGCAGGGACTTCGGCAATCAGCCCCAGCATTTT. Amino acid sequence: CASSRDFGNQPQHF.

This chain connects TRBV7-9 to TRBJ2-1; D remains ambiguous. V was pared by 7 bases and J by 3 bases, with 16 bases between. Germline CDR1 and CDR2: SEHNR and FQNEAQ (reference sequence). The CDR3 extends over 15 amino acids. CDR3 nucleotides: TGTGCCAGCAACTTCGCGGCGAGTTTCTACAATGAGCAGTTCTTC. Translation gives CASNFAASFYNEQFF.